Presented here are 27 T cell receptor beta chains from one specimen sequenced in a study of vaccination and CD4 T cells after COVID-19. The antigens of these receptors remain unknown. The treatment is: approximately 9-day PBMC culture with coronavirus spike peptide pools or control peptides (ViraFEST assay). With the Oncomine TCR Beta short-read assay, DNA from cultured CD4+ T cells was sequenced. TCRdb redid the calling of the PCR reads with MiXCR, one entry per CDR3 protein. The sample carries roughly 20,000 distinct CDR3 sequences, approximately 70% recorded once. The sequenced material came from CD4+ T cells from blood, cultured in vitro. The origin of the receptors is a human donor who had recovered from COVID-19.

V gene TRBV27 combines with J gene TRBJ2-2; weak D call: TRBD2 (6 bases). Trimming left V 5 bases short and J 0 bases short, with 16 bases between. The germline gives CDR1 MNHEY, CDR2 SMNVEV (reference sequence). This CDR3 has 17 residues. The chain's CDR3 is CASSPPPGSANTGELFF. The CDR3 nucleotides read TGTGCCAGCAGTCCCCCTCCCGGGAGCGCGAACACCGGGGAGCTGTTTTTT.

The gene calls are TRBV15 and TRBJ2-2, with 8 bases identical to TRBD2. The CDR3 extends over 17 amino acids. Germline V gene sequence: CDR1 LNHNV, CDR2 YYDKDF (reference sequence). The V gene end was trimmed by 3 bases and the J gene end by 4 bases; junction bases not matched to a gene: 10. CDR3 bases: TGTGCCACCAGCAGGAGGAAAGTCGGGGGGGCCACCGGGGAGCTGTTTTTT. Translation gives CATSRRKVGGATGELFF.

This chain uses TRBV24-1 with TRBJ2-5; unclear D gene. From germline, CDR1 is KGHDR and CDR2 SFDVKD. V was pared by 1 base and J by 0 bases, with 8 bases between. This CDR3 is built from 15 residues. CDR3 amino acids: CATSDLDVDQETQYF. The CDR3 nucleotides are TGTGCCACCAGTGATTTAGACGTGGACCAAGAGACCCAGTACTTC.

The CDR3 reads CASSPPGSPLHF. Written as DNA, the CDR3 is TGTGCCAGCAGCCCCCCGGGCTCACCCCTCCACTTT. The chain couples TRBV6-1 to TRBJ1-6; D is uncertain. The CDR3 length is 12 residues. The germline gives CDR1 MNHNS, CDR2 SASEGT. Trimming took 6 bases from V and 10 from J, leaving 10 bases between them.

The sample holds a few counts of this clonotype. J is TRBJ1-5 and V is TRBV20-1; D ambiguous. V shed 1 base and J shed 2 bases, with 15 bases lying between them. CDR1 is DFQATT, CDR2 SNEGSKA, per germline (reference sequence). The CDR3 is 16 residues long. CDR3 residues: CSARVNLYAGNQPQHF. The CDR3 DNA reads as TGCAGTGCTAGAGTTAACCTGTACGCTGGCAATCAGCCCCAGCATTTT.

The J gene is TRBJ1-3, the V gene TRBV6-5; tentatively, D is TRBD1 (6 bases). V was trimmed by 0 bases and J by 1 base, leaving 19 bases between them. Germline V gene data show CDR1 as MNHEY and CDR2 as SVGAGI. This CDR3 comprises 19 residues. In DNA form, the CDR3 reads TGTGCCAGCAGTTACTCGTCGTTTCCACGGGGGGCATCTGGAAACACCATATATTTT. Its translation: CASSYSSFPRGASGNTIYF.

Only one count was recorded for this clonotype. The rearrangement joins TRBV11-2 to TRBJ2-7; the D gene is possibly TRBD2 (5 bases). V dropped 0 bases and J dropped 2 bases, with 11 bases sitting between them. CDR1 and CDR2 from the germline V gene are SGHAT and FQNNGV. The CDR3 runs to 15 residues. For the CDR3, the DNA is TGTGCCAGCAGCTTAGATGAGGCGGGCCCCTACGAGCAGTACTTC. This gives the protein CASSLDEAGPYEQYF.

This chain connects TRBV19 to TRBJ2-7, with 8 bases identical to TRBD2. V lost 6 bases and J lost 1; bases outside the gene matches: 5. This CDR3 has 14 residues. CDR1 LNHDA and CDR2 SQIVND come from the germline V gene (reference sequence). CDR3 in DNA: TGTGCCAGTAGCAACCGGGAGGGATCCTACGAGCAGTACTTC. Protein sequence: CASSNREGSYEQYF.

The rearrangement uses TRBV7-8 and TRBJ2-7; 8 bases align to TRBD2. Looked up from germline, CDR1 is SGHVS and CDR2 is FQNEAQ. Trimming cost V 9 bases and J 6 bases; bases outside gene matches: 10. The CDR3 consists of 13 residues. CDR3 sequence: CASTGSGSSEQYF. The CDR3 nucleotides read TGTGCCAGTACGGGGAGCGGGAGTAGCGAGCAGTACTTC.

The chain recombines TRBV7-3 with TRBJ1-2; 11 nucleotides match TRBD1. V was pared by 3 bases and J by 8 bases, with 5 bases of the junction left unmatched. The CDR3 has 14 amino acids. Germline CDR1 is SGHTA and CDR2 is FQGTGA. CDR3 region: CASSLGQGEEGYTF. The CDR3 DNA is TGTGCCAGCAGCTTGGGACAGGGGGAGGAGGGCTACACCTTC.

As DNA, the CDR3 is TGCAGTGCTAGAGGGGACAGGGGGAATTCACCCCTCCACTTT. This translates into CSARGDRGNSPLHF. The V and J genes are TRBV20-1 and TRBJ1-6, with 11 positions matching TRBD1. The junction had 0 bases not matched to a gene; V was cut back by 1 base and J by 7 bases. Looked up from germline, CDR1 is DFQATT and CDR2 is SNEGSKA (reference sequence). This CDR3 has 14 amino acids.

The chain has TRBV5-1 and TRBJ1-1, with 7 bases lining up with TRBD1. The ends lost 0 bases at V and 4 bases at J; junction bases unmatched: 9. There are 16 residues in the CDR3. CDR1 SGHRS and CDR2 YFSETQ come from the germline V gene. The CDR3 protein is CASSLAEQGLGTEAFF. The CDR3 DNA is TGCGCCAGCAGCTTGGCCGAACAGGGGCTAGGCACTGAAGCTTTCTTT.

This clonotype has just a few counts. This chain links TRBV19 with TRBJ1-2; a possible D gene is TRBD1 (5 bases). V dropped 7 bases and J dropped 0 bases, with 18 bases sitting between them. This CDR3 spans 16 amino acids. Germline V gene data show CDR1 as LNHDA and CDR2 as SQIVND (reference sequence). This CDR3 is CASTPWGIEANYGYTF. The DNA of the CDR3 is TGTGCCAGTACCCCATGGGGCATCGAAGCTAACTATGGCTACACCTTC.

V usage is TRBV7-9 and J usage is TRBJ2-3, with a weak D call TRBD2 (5 bases). CDR3 length: 14 amino acids. The V gene lost 9 bases and the J gene lost 0 bases, with 13 bases spanning the gap. Per the germline V gene, CDR1 is SEHNR and CDR2 is FQNEAQ (reference sequence). CDR3 region: CASRAVPSTDTQYF. The CDR3 DNA sequence: TGTGCCAGTAGAGCGGTACCTAGCACAGATACGCAGTATTTT.

The chain is built from TRBV20-1 and TRBJ2-7, with D unresolved. Germline V gene data show CDR1 as DFQATT and CDR2 as SNEGSKA (reference sequence). The V and J ends lost 7 bases and 3 bases respectively, with 7 bases between them. The CDR3 covers 10 residues. The CDR3 sequence: CSVTDYEQYF. DNA of the CDR3: TGCAGTGTAACTGACTACGAGCAGTACTTC.

The chain recombines TRBV2 with TRBJ2-5; 7 bases map to TRBD1. Germline CDR1 reads SNHLY; CDR2 reads FYNNEI. V gave up 6 bases and J gave up 4 bases; unmatched junction bases: 8. CDR3 length: 14 amino acids. The CDR3 region has the DNA TGTGCCAGCAGCCGACAGGGCGAGATAGAGACCCAGTACTTC. Encoded protein: CASSRQGEIETQYF.

This clonotype was counted a few times. This chain joins TRBV24-1 and TRBJ1-5; the D is unclear. CDR3 size: 15 residues. CDR1 and CDR2 (germline): KGHDR, SFDVKD. V was cut by 2 bases and J by 11 bases, with 18 bases left in between. The CDR3 DNA follows: TGTGCCACCAGTGATTCGGGCAAGAGCCAGCACTCCCAGCATTTT. Translated, it gives CATSDSGKSQHSQHF.

This clonotype turned up a few times. The chain is built from TRBV24-1 and TRBJ1-1; 8 bases match TRBD1. Germline V CDR1 and CDR2: KGHDR, SFDVKD. This CDR3 is built from 14 residues. V was clipped by 4 bases and J by 9 bases; unmatched bases: 9. In nucleotides, the CDR3 is TGTGCCACCAGTGACCCCAGACAGGGGATGAAAGCTTTCTTT. This codes for CATSDPRQGMKAFF.

A note on this clonotype: Compared with germline, one end of the junction differs, possibly owing to a read error. This sequence joins TRBV6-1 and TRBJ1-1; 7 bases are shared with TRBD1. CDR3 length equals 15 residues. Germline assignment: CDR1 MNHNS and CDR2 SASEGT. The CDR3 DNA reads TGTGCCAGCAGAAACAGGGGCCTAGGGAACGCTGAAGCTTTCTTT. The encoded protein is CASRNRGLGNAEAFF.

The V call is TRBV20-1, the J call TRBJ2-1; TRBD2 matches 12 bases. CDR1 is DFQATT, CDR2 SNEGSKA, per germline (reference sequence). This CDR3 spans 14 amino acids. Germline trimming cut 7 bases from V and 8 bases from J; bases unmatched to any gene: 9. CDR3 amino acids: CSVPLAGGYDEQFF. In DNA form, the CDR3 reads TGCAGTGTCCCTCTAGCGGGAGGGTACGATGAGCAGTTCTTC.

V and J are TRBV20-1 and TRBJ2-1; 10 bases line up with TRBD2. Gene TRBJ2-7 matches the end of the DNA better, so the J call may be wrong. This CDR3 is 15 amino acids long. Per germline, CDR1 DFQATT and CDR2 SNEGSKA (reference sequence). The CDR3 here is CSAHQTSGRAYEQYF. The DNA for the CDR3 is TGCAGTGCCCACCAAACAAGCGGGAGGGCCTACGAGCAGTACTTC.

The chain combines TRBV7-9 with TRBJ2-1; D might be TRBD1 (5 bases). Germline CDR1 and CDR2: SEHNR and FQNEAQ (reference sequence). This CDR3 is 14 amino acids long. Trimming pared 0 bases from V and 5 bases from J, leaving 8 bases between. The chain's CDR3 is CASSLAGQNNEQFF. The CDR3 DNA sequence: TGTGCCAGCAGCTTAGCGGGGCAGAACAATGAGCAGTTCTTC.

In regard to this clonotype: The junction departs from germline at one end; a sequencing error may be responsible. This chain connects TRBV7-2 to TRBJ1-6, with D possibly TRBD1 on 5 matching bases. The CDR3 runs to 14 residues. Germline CDR1 is SGHTA and CDR2 is FQGNSA. For the CDR3, the DNA is TGCGCCAGCAGCCAAGGACACCAAAATTCACCCCTCCACTTT. The encoded protein is CASSQGHQNSPLHF.

This clonotype was seen once. V and J are TRBV11-2 and TRBJ2-7; TRBD2 agrees at 12 bases. Germline values: CDR1 SGHAT, CDR2 FQNNGV. With V trimmed by 3 bases and J by 4 bases, 7 bases remained unmatched. The CDR3 sequence is 16 residues long. The CDR3 here is CASSLSSGRAGYEQYF. CDR3 in DNA: TGTGCCAGCAGCTTGTCTAGCGGGAGGGCCGGGTACGAGCAGTACTTC.

This clonotype was observed a handful of times. Written as DNA, the CDR3 is TGTGCCAGCAGTGGACTATTTAGGGGCAACGGCTACACCTTC. Translated, it gives CASSGLFRGNGYTF. The V and J genes are TRBV6-1 and TRBJ1-2, with D perhaps matching TRBD1 (5 bases). CDR3 length equals 14 residues. The ends were cut back, 4 bases at V and 8 bases at J, with 17 bases in the middle. Looked up from germline, CDR1 is MNHNS and CDR2 is SASEGT.

The V and J genes are TRBV20-1 and TRBJ2-1, with TRBD2 identical over 15 bases. CDR1 is DFQATT and CDR2 is SNEGSKA in the germline V gene (reference sequence). The CDR3 extends over 18 amino acids. Unmatched junction bases numbered 9, after V lost 0 bases and J lost 6 bases. Here the CDR3 DNA reads TGCAGTGCTAGAGATCCGGGACTAGCGGGAGGAGGGGGCAATGAGCAGTTCTTC. Protein: CSARDPGLAGGGGNEQFF.

This chain joins TRBV4-2 and TRBJ2-2; no definite D call. The CDR3 length is 14 residues. V dropped 0 bases and J dropped 6 bases, with 8 bases sitting between them. CDR1 LGHNA and CDR2 YNFKEQ come from the germline V gene. CDR3 loop: CASSQDLPAGELFF. The CDR3 nucleotides read TGTGCCAGCAGCCAAGATCTTCCGGCCGGGGAGCTGTTTTTT.